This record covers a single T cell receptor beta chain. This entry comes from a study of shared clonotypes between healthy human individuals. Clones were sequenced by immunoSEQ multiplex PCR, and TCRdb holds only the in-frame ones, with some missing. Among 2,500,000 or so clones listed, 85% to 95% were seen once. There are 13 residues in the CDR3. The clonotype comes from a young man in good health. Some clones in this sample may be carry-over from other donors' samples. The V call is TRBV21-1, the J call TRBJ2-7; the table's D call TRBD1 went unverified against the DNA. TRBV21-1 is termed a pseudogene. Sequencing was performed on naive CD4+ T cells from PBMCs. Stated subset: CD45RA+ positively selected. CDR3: CEAEDRGSYEQYF. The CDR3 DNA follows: TGTGAGGCGGAGGACAGGGGCTCCTACGAGCAGTACTTC.